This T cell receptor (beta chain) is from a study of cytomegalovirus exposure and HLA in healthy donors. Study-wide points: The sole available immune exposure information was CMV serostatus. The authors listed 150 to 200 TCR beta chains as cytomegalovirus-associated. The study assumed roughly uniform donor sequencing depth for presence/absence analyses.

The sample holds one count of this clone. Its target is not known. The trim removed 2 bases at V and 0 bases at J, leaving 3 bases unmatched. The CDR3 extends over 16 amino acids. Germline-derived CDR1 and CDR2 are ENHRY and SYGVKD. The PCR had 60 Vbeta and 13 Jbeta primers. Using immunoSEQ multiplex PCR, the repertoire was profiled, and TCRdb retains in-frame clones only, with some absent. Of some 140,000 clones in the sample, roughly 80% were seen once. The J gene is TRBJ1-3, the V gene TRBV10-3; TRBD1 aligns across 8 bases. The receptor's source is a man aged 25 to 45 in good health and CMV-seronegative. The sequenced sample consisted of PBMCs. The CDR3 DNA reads TGTGCCATCAGTGAGGGGACAGGTACCTCTGGAAACACCATATATTTT. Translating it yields CAISEGTGTSGNTIYF.